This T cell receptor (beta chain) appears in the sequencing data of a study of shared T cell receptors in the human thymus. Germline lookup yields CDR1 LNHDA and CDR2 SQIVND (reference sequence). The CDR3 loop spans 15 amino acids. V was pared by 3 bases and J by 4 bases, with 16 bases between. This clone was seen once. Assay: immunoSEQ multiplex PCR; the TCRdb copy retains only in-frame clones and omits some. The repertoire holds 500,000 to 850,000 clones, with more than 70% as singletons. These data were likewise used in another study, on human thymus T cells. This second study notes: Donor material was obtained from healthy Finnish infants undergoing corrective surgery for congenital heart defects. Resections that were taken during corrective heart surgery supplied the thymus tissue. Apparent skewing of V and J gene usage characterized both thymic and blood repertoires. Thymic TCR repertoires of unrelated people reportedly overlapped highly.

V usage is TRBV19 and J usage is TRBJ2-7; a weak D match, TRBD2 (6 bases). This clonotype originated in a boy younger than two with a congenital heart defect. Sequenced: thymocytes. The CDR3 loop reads CASSIALARPYEQYF. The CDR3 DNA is TGTGCCAGTAGTATTGCACTAGCTAGGCCTTACGAGCAGTACTTC.